This section outlines one T cell receptor beta chain sequence together with its context. Antigen specificity is unknown. Produced via immunoSEQ multiplex PCR; TCRdb's table is partial and in-frame only. The table has about 150,000 clones, around 89% seen once. The germline V and J ends were trimmed by 5 bases and 7 bases, with 16 bases remaining between them. The CDR3 spans 14 residues. The V gene's germline CDR1 is SGHTS and CDR2 YDEGEE. Time point: baseline pretreatment blood. Treatment indicated: 15 Gy SBRT to primary tumor, nephrectomy 4 weeks later. The data derive from a study of radiation and T cells in renal cell carcinoma. Notes on the study in general: Without pretreatment biopsies, baseline tumor clonotype presence was undetermined.

The source was blood, collected from a patient whose treatment included radiotherapy and nephrectomy. The source is a woman between 65 and 79 years old with renal cell carcinoma. The V and J genes are TRBV5-8 and TRBJ1-5; D is perhaps TRBD1 (5 bases). CDR3 residues: CASRTPTPGQPQHF. CDR3 sequence (DNA): TGTGCCAGCAGAACCCCCACCCCAGGGCAGCCCCAGCATTTT.